This T cell receptor beta chain was documented in a study of blood T cell repertoires in COVID-19. Study context: Both acute and convalescent COVID-19 samples were obtained from the United States, Italy and Spain. The analysed material was cDNA or gDNA that came from T cells, B-cell-depleted T cells, or PBMCs.

In the source study's methods: Reference gene primer amplification gave nucleated cell count estimates. Measured with immunoSEQ multiplex PCR; TCRdb has only the in-frame clones, and not every one. V, J and clone size are those of that table, while D and trimming were read from the DNA. This repertoire shows 130,000 to 150,000 clones, around nine tenths found once; its top ten account for about 11%. V was shortened by 4 bases and J by 2 bases, with 11 bases between the two germline ends. CDR1 is MNHEY and CDR2 is SVGAGI in the germline V gene. CDR3 size: 15 residues. This clone was observed a single time.

The receptor was isolated from a middle-aged man with active or convalescent COVID-19. The gene calls are TRBV6-5 and TRBJ1-4, with a possible D match to TRBD1 (6 bases). Sequenced: peripheral blood. CDR3 nucleotides: TGTGCCAGCAGTTCCTTCAGGGGTACTAATGAAAAACTGTTTTTT. This gives the protein CASSSFRGTNEKLFF.